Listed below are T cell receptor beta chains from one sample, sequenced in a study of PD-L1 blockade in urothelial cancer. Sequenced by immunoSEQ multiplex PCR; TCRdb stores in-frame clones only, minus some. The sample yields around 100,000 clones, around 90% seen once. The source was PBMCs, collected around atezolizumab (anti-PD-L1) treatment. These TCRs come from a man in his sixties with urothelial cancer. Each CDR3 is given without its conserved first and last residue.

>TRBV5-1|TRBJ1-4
ASSPPPPTNEKLF
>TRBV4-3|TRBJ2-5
ASSQEALQETQY
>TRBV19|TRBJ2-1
ASSGRSYNEQF
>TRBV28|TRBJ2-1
ASLEPAGEQF
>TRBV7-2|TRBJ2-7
ASGQSTFYEQY
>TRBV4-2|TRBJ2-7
ASSQDIAASSYEQY
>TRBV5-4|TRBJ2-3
ASSSGQGSDTQY
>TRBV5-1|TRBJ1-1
ASRLGTGPTEAF
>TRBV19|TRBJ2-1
AVARSGRARDEQF
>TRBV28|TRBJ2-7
ASSLWQGGSYEQY
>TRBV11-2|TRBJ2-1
ASSLGQGTNEQF
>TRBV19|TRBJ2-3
ASSIGSGTDTQY
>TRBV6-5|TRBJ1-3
ASSYGGISGNTIY
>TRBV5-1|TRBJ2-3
ASSLAGLGGSDTQY